The sequence of this T cell receptor beta chain was determined in a study of T-cell reconstitution after alpha-beta-depleted transplantation in children. The CDR3 runs to 12 residues. V was cut by 5 bases and J by 1 base, with 9 bases left in between. The germline gives CDR1 SQVTM, CDR2 ANQGSEA. The authors prepared the TCRbeta library with unique molecular identifiers. One entry per CDR3 protein results from TCRdb running MiXCR on the PCR reads. The repertoire holds 360,000 or so distinct CDR3 sequences, 20% seen once, with about 3.8% in the top ten. This material consisted of PBMCs from the stem cell graft donor, taken from the stem cell graft. The chain has TRBV29-1 and TRBJ2-7; perhaps TRBD1 as D (5 bases). This receptor was obtained from a human donor who donated a stem cell graft to a child with acute myeloid leukemia. CDR3 sequence: CSVQGQSYEQYF. The DNA of the CDR3 is TGCAGCGTTCAGGGCCAGTCCTACGAGCAGTACTTC.